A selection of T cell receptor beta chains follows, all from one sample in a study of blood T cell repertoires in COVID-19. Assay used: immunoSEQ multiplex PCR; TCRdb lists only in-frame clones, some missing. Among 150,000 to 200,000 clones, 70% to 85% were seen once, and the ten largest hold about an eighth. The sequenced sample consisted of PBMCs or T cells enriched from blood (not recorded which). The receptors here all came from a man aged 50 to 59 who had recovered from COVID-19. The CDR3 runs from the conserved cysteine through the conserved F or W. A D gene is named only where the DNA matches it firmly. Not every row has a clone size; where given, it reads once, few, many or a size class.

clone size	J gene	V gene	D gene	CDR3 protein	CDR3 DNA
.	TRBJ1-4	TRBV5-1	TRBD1	CASSLGTGGRQKLFF	TGCGCCAGCAGCTTGGGGACAGGGGGACGTCAAAAACTGTTTTTT
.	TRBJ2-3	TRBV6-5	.	CASSSGEGADTQYF	TGTGCCAGCAGTAGCGGGGAGGGGGCAGATACGCAGTATTTT
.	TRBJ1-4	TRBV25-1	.	CASSGGGGPFGEKLFF	TGTGCCAGCAGTGGAGGGGGGGGACCCTTCGGGGAAAAACTGTTTTTT
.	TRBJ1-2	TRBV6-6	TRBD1	CASSQGQNYGYTF	TGTGCCAGCAGCCAGGGACAGAATTATGGCTACACCTTC
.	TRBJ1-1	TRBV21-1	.	CASSSGLDKDTEAFF	TGTGCCAGCAGCTCGGGACTTGATAAAGACACTGAAGCTTTCTTT
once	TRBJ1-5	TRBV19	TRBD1	CASSTHWTGGLSNQPQHF	TGTGCCAGTAGTACTCATTGGACAGGGGGCCTTAGCAATCAGCCCCAGCATTTT
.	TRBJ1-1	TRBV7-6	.	CASSLGGGGTEAFF	TGTGCCAGCAGCTTAGGGGGAGGCGGCACTGAAGCTTTCTTT
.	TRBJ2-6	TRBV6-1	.	CASSEARSSGANVLTF	TGTGCCAGCAGTGAAGCCCGGAGCTCTGGGGCCAACGTCCTGACTTTC
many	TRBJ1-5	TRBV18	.	CASSQQANQPQHF	TGTGCCAGCTCACAACAGGCCAATCAGCCCCAGCATTTT
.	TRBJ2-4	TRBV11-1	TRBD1	CASSFNRGLKNIQYF	TGTGCCAGCAGCTTCAACAGGGGATTGAAAAACATTCAGTACTTC
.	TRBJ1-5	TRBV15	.	CATSRGGTQPQHF	TGTGCCACCAGCCGGGGGGGTACTCAGCCCCAGCATTTT
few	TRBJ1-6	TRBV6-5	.	CASRAGSSYNSPLHF	TGTGCCAGCCGGGCCGGGAGCTCCTATAATTCACCCCTCCACTTT
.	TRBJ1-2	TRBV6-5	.	CASSYGGTPYGYTF	TGTGCCAGCAGTTACGGGGGGACTCCCTATGGCTACACCTTC
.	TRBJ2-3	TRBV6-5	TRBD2	CASSSGGRGTDTQYF	TGTGCCAGCAGTAGCGGGGGGCGCGGCACAGATACGCAGTATTTT
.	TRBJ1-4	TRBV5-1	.	CASRIGSVNEKLFF	TGCGCCAGCAGAATAGGGAGTGTGAATGAAAAACTGTTTTTT
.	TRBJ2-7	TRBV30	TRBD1	CAWSFERPGQGTEQYF	TGTGCCTGGAGTTTTGAAAGACCGGGACAGGGGACCGAGCAGTACTTC
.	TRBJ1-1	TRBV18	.	CASSRGTDNTEAFF	TGTGCCAGCTCAAGGGGGACGGACAACACTGAAGCTTTCTTT
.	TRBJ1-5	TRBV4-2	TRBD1	CASSQGDRGDQPQHF	TGTGCCAGCAGCCAAGGGGACAGGGGAGATCAGCCCCAGCATTTT
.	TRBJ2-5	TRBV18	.	CASSPPVAERETQYF	TGTGCCAGCTCACCACCGGTGGCGGAAAGGGAGACCCAGTACTTC
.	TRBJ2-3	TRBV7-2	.	CASSPDRRVDTQYF	TGTGCCAGCAGCCCCGACAGGCGGGTCGATACGCAGTATTTT
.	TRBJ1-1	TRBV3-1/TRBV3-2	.	CASSQKHVNTEAFF	TGTGCCAGCAGCCAAAAACACGTGAACACTGAAGCTTTCTTT
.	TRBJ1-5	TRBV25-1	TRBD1	CASSDWTGAQPQHF	TGTGCCAGCAGTGATTGGACAGGGGCTCAGCCCCAGCATTTT
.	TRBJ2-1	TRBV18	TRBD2	CASSQRVRGASNEQFF	TGTGCCAGCTCCCAAAGGGTGCGGGGGGCCTCCAATGAGCAGTTCTTC
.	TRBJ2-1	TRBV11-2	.	CASSSGRGQIYNEQFF	TGTGCCAGCAGCTCCGGGCGGGGGCAAATATACAATGAGCAGTTCTTC
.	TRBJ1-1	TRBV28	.	CASSEDKNTEAFF	TGTGCCAGCAGTGAGGACAAGAACACTGAAGCTTTCTTT
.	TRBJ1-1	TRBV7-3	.	CASSREANTEAFF	TGTGCCAGCAGCCGGGAAGCGAACACTGAAGCTTTCTTT
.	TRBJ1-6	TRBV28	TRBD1	CASSLGQGALNSPLHF	TGTGCCAGCAGTTTGGGACAGGGGGCGCTGAATTCACCCCTCCACTTT
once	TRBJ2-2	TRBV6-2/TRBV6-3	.	CASNPRGIHTGELFF	TGTGCCAGCAACCCTCGGGGGATACACACCGGGGAGCTGTTTTTT
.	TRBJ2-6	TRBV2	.	CASSKDSPGANVLTF	TGTGCCAGCAGTAAGGACTCCCCGGGGGCCAACGTCCTGACTTTC
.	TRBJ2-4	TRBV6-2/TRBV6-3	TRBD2	CASSYGGVAKNIQYF	TGTGCCAGCAGTTACGGGGGGGTAGCCAAAAACATTCAGTACTTC
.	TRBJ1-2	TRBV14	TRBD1	CASSHLGQVGYTF	TGTGCCAGCAGCCATTTGGGACAGGTTGGCTACACCTTC